This TCR beta chain appears in the sequencing data of a study of shared clonotypes between healthy human individuals. V was cut by 4 bases and J by 6 bases, with 20 bases left in between. The germline V gene has CDR1 SGDLS and CDR2 YYNGEE. The CDR3 extends over 15 amino acids. The table came from immunoSEQ multiplex PCR; TCRdb's copy has only in-frame clones and leaves some out. The profile shows about 1.5 million clones, about 96% of them singletons. This sequence originates from a man aged 25-40 years in good health. The chain links TRBV9 to TRBJ2-7, with D possibly TRBD2 on 5 matching bases. Source material: naive CD4+ T cells sorted from blood. Described subset: CD45RA+ positively selected. The CDR3: CASSPRADQRGEQYF. In nucleotides, the CDR3 is TGTGCCAGCAGCCCCCGGGCCGATCAACGGGGCGAGCAGTACTTC.